The clone carrying this T cell receptor beta chain has a single count. Its antigen remains unknown. This sample stems from a study of OX40 agonist ivuxolimab in advanced cancers. At the level of the study: The dose-escalation cohort had hepatocellular carcinoma, melanoma, renal cell or head and neck cancer. Study-level results: Expanded clones tended on average to be more numerous among CD8+ T cells than CD4+. At 0.1 to 3.0 mg/kg, CD4+ and CD8+ blood T cells expanded clonally by week 6.

The data were produced by immunoSEQ multiplex PCR, yet TCRdb's version contains in-frame clones alone and is incomplete. The sample shows approximately 90,000 clones, about 85% of them seen only once. After removal of 6 bases from V and 3 bases from J, the junction contained 8 bases not matched to a gene. Germline V gene data show CDR1 as ENHRY and CDR2 as SYGVKD. The CDR3 has 15 amino acids. The receptor was derived from an adult with an advanced solid tumor such as melanoma, head and neck, liver or kidney cancer. Material: CD4+ or CD8+ T cells sorted from blood, obtained in a trial of the OX40 agonist ivuxolimab. The J gene is TRBJ1-5, the V gene TRBV10-3; TRBD1 agrees at 7 bases. The CDR3 region is CAIRSGTEINQPQHF. The CDR3 coding sequence is TGTGCCATCAGGTCCGGGACAGAAATCAATCAGCCCCAGCATTTT.